These T cell receptor beta chains were read from a single sample in a study of blood T cell repertoires in COVID-19. The table came from immunoSEQ multiplex PCR; TCRdb's copy has only in-frame clones and leaves some out. Among roughly 200,000 clones listed, approximately 83% were seen once. Input material: peripheral blood. These receptor sequences come from a man in his 60s with acute or convalescent COVID-19. Both conserved end residues are part of each CDR3. The order of the fields is J gene, D gene, clone size, V gene, CDR3 DNA, CDR3 protein. D genes are given only for firm matches. Clone size, where shown, is once, few, many, or a class for clones that have expanded.

J: TRBJ2-3
D: TRBD1
size: NA
V: TRBV4-2
DNA: TGTGCCGGAAGCCTGGGACAGGGGAGGGATACGCAGTATTTT
CDR3: CAGSLGQGRDTQYF

J: TRBJ2-1
D: TRBD2
size: NA
V: TRBV5-6
DNA: TGTGCCACTGGGACTAGCGGGAGGGCGAGGAATGAGCAGTTCTTC
CDR3: CATGTSGRARNEQFF

J: TRBJ2-2
D: NA
size: NA
V: TRBV14
DNA: TGTGCCAGCAGAGCCACCAGGGGGAACACCGGGGAGCTGTTTTTT
CDR3: CASRATRGNTGELFF

J: TRBJ1-1
D: TRBD1
size: once
V: TRBV19
DNA: TGTGCCAGTAGTGTTACACAGGGGCTAATGAACACTGAAGCTTTCTTT
CDR3: CASSVTQGLMNTEAFF

J: TRBJ1-1
D: NA
size: NA
V: TRBV5-1
DNA: TGCGCCAGCAGCTTACAGGGTACGGAGACTGAAGCTTTCTTT
CDR3: CASSLQGTETEAFF

J: TRBJ2-3
D: NA
size: NA
V: TRBV5-1
DNA: TGCGCCAGCAGCTCACTACCCAGCACAGATACGCAGTATTTT
CDR3: CASSSLPSTDTQYF

J: TRBJ1-1
D: NA
size: NA
V: TRBV11-1
DNA: TGTGCCAGCAGCTTTGAGGGTTTAAACACTGAAGCTTTCTTT
CDR3: CASSFEGLNTEAFF

J: TRBJ1-3
D: NA
size: NA
V: TRBV4-1
DNA: TGCGCCAGCAGCCAAGTAGCGGGACCCAGCTCTGGAAACACCATATATTTT
CDR3: CASSQVAGPSSGNTIYF

J: TRBJ1-2
D: NA
size: NA
V: TRBV28
DNA: TGTGCCAGCAGTTTAAGAATGAGACAGAACTATGGCTACACCTTC
CDR3: CASSLRMRQNYGYTF

J: TRBJ1-2
D: NA
size: NA
V: TRBV27
DNA: TGTGCCAGCAGTCTACGGGGTGGAGGCAACGATGGCTACACCTTC
CDR3: CASSLRGGGNDGYTF

J: TRBJ2-7
D: TRBD1
size: NA
V: TRBV5-6
DNA: TGTGCCAGCAGCTCTTTAGGACAGGGTGCTGGTGGAGAGTACTTC
CDR3: CASSSLGQGAGGEYF

J: TRBJ1-5
D: NA
size: NA
V: TRBV19
DNA: TGTGCCAGTACCCGCCGGGACACCGCGCGTTGGGGCAATCAGCCCCAGCATTTT
CDR3: CASTRRDTARWGNQPQHF

J: TRBJ2-1
D: NA
size: NA
V: TRBV9
DNA: TGTGCCAGCAGCCCCAGAGGCTCCTACAATGAGCAGTTCTTC
CDR3: CASSPRGSYNEQFF

J: TRBJ1-1
D: NA
size: NA
V: TRBV21-1
DNA: TGTGCCAGCAGCAATTCCTTTCGAGGACAGGGTAGAGTTTTTGGCACTGAAGCTTTCTTT
CDR3: CASSNSFRGQGRVFGTEAFF

J: TRBJ2-7
D: NA
size: NA
V: TRBV28
DNA: TGTGCCCACAACCGACAGGCCGCTGGGTACGAGCAGTACTTC
CDR3: CAHNRQAAGYEQYF

J: TRBJ2-1
D: TRBD2
size: NA
V: TRBV6-2/TRBV6-3
DNA: TGTGCCAGCATCCCCGGGTGGGAGCGGGAGGGCAGCAATGAGCAGTTCTTC
CDR3: CASIPGWEREGSNEQFF

J: TRBJ1-1
D: TRBD1
size: NA
V: TRBV6-4
DNA: TGTGCCAGAAAAAACAGGGGGAACACTGAAGCTTTCTTT
CDR3: CARKNRGNTEAFF

J: TRBJ2-2
D: TRBD2
size: NA
V: TRBV5-1
DNA: TGCGCCAGCAGTTTAGGAGCGGGAGGGACCGGGGAGCTGTTTTTT
CDR3: CASSLGAGGTGELFF

J: TRBJ2-7
D: NA
size: NA
V: TRBV19
DNA: TGTGCCAGTAGTATAGCAAGGGGAGGTCGATACGAGCAGTACTTC
CDR3: CASSIARGGRYEQYF

J: TRBJ2-2
D: TRBD2
size: NA
V: TRBV3-1/TRBV3-2
DNA: TGTGCCAGCAGCCCAACTAGCGGGAGGAGGGCGGCCGGGGAGCTGTTTTTT
CDR3: CASSPTSGRRAAGELFF

J: TRBJ1-1
D: TRBD1
size: few
V: TRBV28
DNA: TGTGCCAGCAGGTTGACAGGGGGCACTGAAGCTTTCTTT
CDR3: CASRLTGGTEAFF

J: TRBJ2-5
D: NA
size: NA
V: TRBV6-5
DNA: TGTGCCAGCAGTTACTCGCGGGACAGCGTCCGGGAGACCCAGTACTTC
CDR3: CASSYSRDSVRETQYF

J: TRBJ2-4
D: TRBD2
size: NA
V: TRBV7-2
DNA: TGTGCCAGCAGCTGGAGCGGGAGTGGGGACATTCAGTACTTC
CDR3: CASSWSGSGDIQYF

J: TRBJ1-5
D: TRBD1
size: NA
V: TRBV6-6
DNA: TGTGCCAGCAGTGCCCGGGACAGGGGCGGTCAGCCCCAGCATTTT
CDR3: CASSARDRGGQPQHF

J: TRBJ2-1
D: TRBD2
size: NA
V: TRBV7-2
DNA: TGTGCCAGCAGCCCGACTAGCGGGGCTTACAATGAGCAGTTCTTC
CDR3: CASSPTSGAYNEQFF

J: TRBJ1-5
D: NA
size: NA
V: TRBV27
DNA: TGTGCCAGCAGTGTCTGGGGGGGGAGCAATCAGCCCCAGCATTTT
CDR3: CASSVWGGSNQPQHF

J: TRBJ2-5
D: TRBD1
size: NA
V: TRBV6-6
DNA: TGTGCCAGCACCTGGACAGGGGGAGAGACCCAGTACTTC
CDR3: CASTWTGGETQYF

J: TRBJ2-1
D: NA
size: NA
V: TRBV11-2
DNA: TGTGCCAGCAGCTTGCGGGCCGACGATCCATTGCAGTTCTTC
CDR3: CASSLRADDPLQFF

J: TRBJ2-7
D: NA
size: NA
V: TRBV5-8
DNA: TGTGCCAGCAGCTTCCGGGACACGACCTACGAGCAGTACTTC
CDR3: CASSFRDTTYEQYF

J: TRBJ2-7
D: TRBD1
size: few
V: TRBV5-1
DNA: TGCGCCAGCAGCTTGGGACAGGGTGGGTCCTACGAGCAGTACTTC
CDR3: CASSLGQGGSYEQYF

J: TRBJ2-2
D: NA
size: NA
V: TRBV27
DNA: TGTGCCAGCAAGTCAGGGCGTACCGGGGAGCTGTTTTTT
CDR3: CASKSGRTGELFF

J: TRBJ2-7
D: NA
size: NA
V: TRBV2
DNA: TGTGCCAGCAGCGTTGGGTCAGGCTCCTACGAGCAGTACTTC
CDR3: CASSVGSGSYEQYF

J: TRBJ1-2
D: NA
size: NA
V: TRBV19
DNA: TGTGCCACTACTGGATGGGGCTATAACTATGGCTACACCTTC
CDR3: CATTGWGYNYGYTF

J: TRBJ2-1
D: NA
size: NA
V: TRBV6-2/TRBV6-3
DNA: TGTGCCAGCAGTTACATGACAGCCTCCAATGAGCAGTTCTTC
CDR3: CASSYMTASNEQFF

J: TRBJ2-3
D: TRBD2
size: NA
V: TRBV7-9
DNA: TGTGCCAGCAGCAAGGGGACTAGCGGGATCACAGATACGCAGTATTTT
CDR3: CASSKGTSGITDTQYF

J: TRBJ1-2
D: TRBD1
size: few
V: TRBV28
DNA: TGTGCCAGCAGTTCTCGGGACAGACTCTATGGCTACACCTTC
CDR3: CASSSRDRLYGYTF

J: TRBJ1-4
D: NA
size: few
V: TRBV4-3
DNA: TGCGCCAGCAGCCAAGAATTGGCCGAAAAACTGTTTTTT
CDR3: CASSQELAEKLFF

J: TRBJ2-7
D: NA
size: NA
V: TRBV12-3/TRBV12-4
DNA: TGTGCCAGCAGGCTGACACCTTCCTACGAGCAGTACTTC
CDR3: CASRLTPSYEQYF

J: TRBJ1-1
D: NA
size: NA
V: TRBV7-2
DNA: TGTGCCAGCAGCTTTTGGGCAGCCAGAGACACTGAAGCTTTCTTT
CDR3: CASSFWAARDTEAFF

J: TRBJ1-5
D: NA
size: NA
V: TRBV3-1/TRBV3-2
DNA: TGTGCCAGCAGCCATCGGGGGGACGGTCAGCCCCAGCATTTT
CDR3: CASSHRGDGQPQHF

J: TRBJ2-7
D: TRBD2
size: NA
V: TRBV4-3
DNA: TGCGCCAGCAGCCAAGATACAGGACTAGCGGGAGCGCAGCAGTACTTC
CDR3: CASSQDTGLAGAQQYF

J: TRBJ1-2
D: NA
size: NA
V: TRBV5-4
DNA: TGTGCCAGCAGCTTAACGGGGGTTGACTATGGCTACACCTTC
CDR3: CASSLTGVDYGYTF

J: TRBJ1-2
D: TRBD1
size: NA
V: TRBV5-1
DNA: TGCGCCAGCAGCTCGCTCGGGACAGACTATGGCTACACCTTC
CDR3: CASSSLGTDYGYTF

J: TRBJ2-5
D: TRBD2
size: NA
V: TRBV15
DNA: TGTGCCACCAGCACGACTAGCGGGAGTGGAGAGACCCAGTACTTC
CDR3: CATSTTSGSGETQYF

J: TRBJ2-7
D: TRBD1
size: once
V: TRBV9
DNA: TGTGCCAGCAGCGTAGCGGGACAGGAGCAGTACTTC
CDR3: CASSVAGQEQYF

J: TRBJ2-1
D: NA
size: NA
V: TRBV27
DNA: TGTGCCAGCAGCGACAGGAGAGAGCAGTTCTTC
CDR3: CASSDRREQFF

J: TRBJ1-4
D: NA
size: few
V: TRBV19
DNA: TGTGCCAGTAGGTCGGAGTCAACTAATGAAAAACTGTTTTTT
CDR3: CASRSESTNEKLFF